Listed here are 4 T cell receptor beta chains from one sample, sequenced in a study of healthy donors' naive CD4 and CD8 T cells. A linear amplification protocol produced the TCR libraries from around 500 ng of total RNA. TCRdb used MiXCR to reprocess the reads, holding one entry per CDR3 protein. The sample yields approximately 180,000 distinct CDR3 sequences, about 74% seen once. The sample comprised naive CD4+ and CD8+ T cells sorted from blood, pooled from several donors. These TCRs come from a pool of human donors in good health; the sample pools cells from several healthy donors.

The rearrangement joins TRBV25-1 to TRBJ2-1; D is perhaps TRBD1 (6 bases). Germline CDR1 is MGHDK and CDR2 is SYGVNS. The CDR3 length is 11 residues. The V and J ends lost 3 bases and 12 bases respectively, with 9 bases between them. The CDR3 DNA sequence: TGTGCCAGCAGTGAGGGACAAAGGCAGTTCTTC. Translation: CASSEGQRQFF.

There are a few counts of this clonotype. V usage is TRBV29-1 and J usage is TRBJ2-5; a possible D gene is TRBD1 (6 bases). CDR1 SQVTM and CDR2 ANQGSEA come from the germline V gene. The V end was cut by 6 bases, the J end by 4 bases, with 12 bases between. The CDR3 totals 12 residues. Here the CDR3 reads CSVVIRGETQYF. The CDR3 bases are TGCAGCGTGGTAATCAGGGGAGAGACCCAGTACTTC. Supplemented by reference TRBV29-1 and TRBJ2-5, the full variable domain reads SAVISQKPSRDICQRGTSLTIQCQVDSQVTMMFWYRQQPGQSLTLIATANQGSEATYESGFVIDKFPISRPNLTFSTLTVSNMSPEDSSIYLCSVVIRGETQYFGPGTRLLVL.

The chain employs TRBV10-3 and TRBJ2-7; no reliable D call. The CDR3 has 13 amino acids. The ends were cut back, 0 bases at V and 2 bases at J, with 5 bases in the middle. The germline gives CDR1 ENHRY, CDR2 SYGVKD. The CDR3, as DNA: TGTGCCATCAGTGAGTCGGCAGCCTACGAGCAGTACTTC. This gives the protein CAISESAAYEQYF.

The CDR3 DNA reads as TGCGCCAGCAGCAACTGGAACGATGAGCAGTTCTTC. As protein: CASSNWNDEQFF. The chain joins TRBV10-2 to TRBJ2-1; D is ambiguous. The CDR3 is 12 residues long. Germline V gives CDR1 WSHSY, CDR2 SAAADI. The ends were cut back, 6 bases at V and 8 bases at J, with 11 bases in the middle.